This TCR beta chain was identified in a study of identifying expanded T cells in peripheral blood. The study, taken as a whole, reports: Variance in clone template counts between approximately 2-week samples significantly increased with total template count across all healthy donors. Roughly 1.2 clones differed between technical replicates, versus approximately 17 and 20 over time.

TCRdb keeps only in-frame clones here, not all; method: immunoSEQ multiplex PCR. The sample contains under 150,000 clones, approximately 86% of which appear only once. CDR3 length equals 13 residues. V shed 2 bases and J shed 6 bases, with 11 bases lying between them. Per germline, CDR1 SNHLY and CDR2 FYNNEI. Comment on this clone: Antigen: not known.

Collection occurred without any documented infections or immune events in donors. The sample taken for sequencing was blood. The TCR originated in a person aged 18-70 years in good health. The chain uses TRBV2 and TRBJ2-7; D perhaps matches TRBD2 (6 bases). CDR3 bases: TGTGCCAGCAGTGAAAATGGCGGGACCGAGCAGTACTTC. This sequence encodes CASSENGGTEQYF.